The following is a T cell receptor beta chain sequence with its context. In the original processing: Amplification of reference gene primers was used by the study to estimate nucleated cell counts. Clones were read by immunoSEQ multiplex PCR, and TCRdb kept only the in-frame ones, dropping some. Clone size and V and J calls were adopted from that table, with D and trimming inferred from the DNA. The sample has a few hundred thousand clones, about 87% seen once. From germline, CDR1 is SGHTA and CDR2 FQGTGA. The V and J ends lost 2 bases and 7 bases respectively, with 8 bases between them. This CDR3 is 12 amino acids long. This record belongs to a study of blood T cell repertoires in COVID-19.

Material: peripheral blood. This clonotype was obtained from a woman aged 40 to 50 with acute or convalescent COVID-19. This sequence joins TRBV7-3 and TRBJ1-1, with D unresolved. In DNA, the CDR3 is TGTGCCAGCAGCTTAGATTACGGTGAAGCTTTCTTT. It encodes CASSLDYGEAFF.